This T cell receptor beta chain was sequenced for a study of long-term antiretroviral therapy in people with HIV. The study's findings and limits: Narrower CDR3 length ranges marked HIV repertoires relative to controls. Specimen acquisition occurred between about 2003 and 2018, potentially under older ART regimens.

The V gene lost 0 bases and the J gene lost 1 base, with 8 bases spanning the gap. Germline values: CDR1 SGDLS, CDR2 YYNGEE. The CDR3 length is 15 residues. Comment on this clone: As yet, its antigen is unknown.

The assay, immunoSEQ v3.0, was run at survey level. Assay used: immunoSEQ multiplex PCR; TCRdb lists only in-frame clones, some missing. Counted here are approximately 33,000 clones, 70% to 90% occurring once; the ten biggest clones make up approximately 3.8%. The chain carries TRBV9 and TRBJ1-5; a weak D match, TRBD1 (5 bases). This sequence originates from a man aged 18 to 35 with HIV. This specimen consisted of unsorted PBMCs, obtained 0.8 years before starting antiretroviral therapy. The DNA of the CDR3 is TGTGCCAGCAGCGTAGGGGGGGTGAGCAATCAGCCCCAGCATTTT. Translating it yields CASSVGGVSNQPQHF.